This is a list of T cell receptor beta chains from one sample in a study of Graves' ophthalmopathy and Graves' hyperthyroidism. TCRdb reprocessed the multiplex PCR reads via MiXCR and lists one record per CDR3 protein. The table includes more than 150,000 distinct CDR3 sequences, less than 45% detected once. The sequenced sample was peripheral blood. Every receptor here comes from a woman aged 35 to 49 with Graves' ophthalmopathy. The CDR3 runs from the conserved cysteine through the conserved F or W. The D gene is left open where the match is weak. Where a row states a size, it is once, few, many or the class of an expanded clone; other rows omit it.

>TRBV28|NA|many|TRBJ1-1
CASSLPGLHTEAFF
TGTGCCAGCAGTCTTCCGGGACTTCACACTGAAGCTTTCTTT
>TRBV12-5|NA|few|TRBJ2-2
CASGWGPSNTGELFF
TGTGCTAGTGGCTGGGGGCCGTCGAACACCGGGGAGCTGTTTTTT
>TRBV30|NA|many|TRBJ1-2
CAWSVVSWGYTF
TGTGCCTGGAGTGTCGTGAGTTGGGGCTACACCTTC
>TRBV2|TRBD2|NA|TRBJ2-5
CASSEREVTSATQYF
TGTGCCAGCAGTGAACGAGAGGTTACTAGCGCCACCCAGTACTTC
>TRBV6-1|NA|many|TRBJ2-5
CASSRDRETQYF
TGTGCCAGCAGCAGGGATAGAGAGACCCAGTACTTC
>TRBV12-3/TRBV12-4|TRBD1|NA|TRBJ1-1
CASSGTATFEAFF
TGTGCCAGCAGCGGGACAGCGACCTTTGAAGCTTTCTTT
>TRBV12-3/TRBV12-4|TRBD1|NA|TRBJ2-4
CASSPGQLAKNIQYF
TGTGCCAGCAGTCCGGGACAGTTAGCCAAAAACATTCAGTACTTC
>TRBV6-2/TRBV6-3|NA|NA|TRBJ1-1
CASSYSIRVGTEAFF
TGTGCCAGCAGTTACTCGATACGGGTAGGAACTGAAGCTTTCTTT
>TRBV11-2|NA|many|TRBJ2-2
CASSLQGAGELFF
TGTGCCAGCAGCTTACAAGGGGCCGGGGAGCTGTTTTTT
>TRBV12-5|TRBD1|many|TRBJ2-2
CACSTGYSRGELFF
TGTGCCTGCTCGACAGGGTATTCACGAGGGGAGCTGTTTTTT
>TRBV4-1|TRBD2|NA|TRBJ2-7
CASSPAGASYEQYF
TGCGCCAGCAGCCCAGCGGGAGCATCCTACGAGCAGTACTTC
>TRBV13|TRBD2|many|TRBJ2-5
CASSSTGLPHDETQYF
TGTGCCAGCAGCTCGACGGGACTACCACACGACGAGACCCAGTACTTC
>TRBV24-1|NA|few|TRBJ2-7
CATSDGGGDEQYF
TGTGCCACCAGTGACGGAGGTGGTGACGAGCAGTACTTC
>TRBV9|TRBD2|many|TRBJ2-2
CASSVLSGRPGGAGELFF
TGTGCCAGCAGCGTCCTTAGCGGGAGGCCCGGGGGCGCCGGGGAGCTGTTTTTT
>TRBV27|TRBD2|NA|TRBJ2-7
CASRLPGLAVYEQYF
TGTGCCAGCAGACTCCCGGGACTAGCAGTTTACGAGCAGTACTTC
>TRBV6-1|NA|many|TRBJ2-7
CASSRPGGGTYEQYF
TGTGCCAGCAGTCGACCAGGGGGGGGCACCTACGAGCAGTACTTC
>TRBV19|TRBD1|many|TRBJ2-5
CASSGWTGQETQYF
TGTGCCAGTAGTGGTTGGACAGGCCAAGAGACCCAGTACTTC
>TRBV6-1|TRBD1|NA|TRBJ1-2
CASSRTGQGKYGYTF
TGTGCCAGCAGTAGAACCGGACAGGGAAAGTATGGCTACACCTTC
>TRBV6-5|NA|NA|TRBJ2-5
CASSYSGGAGETQYF
TGTGCCAGCAGTTATTCGGGGGGCGCGGGAGAGACCCAGTACTTC
>TRBV20-1|TRBD1|many|TRBJ1-6
CSAGDSRYAPLHF
TGCAGTGCCGGGGACAGCCGTTACGCTCCCCTCCACTTT
>TRBV6-2/TRBV6-3|NA|many|TRBJ2-2
CASFKGSGELFF
TGTGCCAGCTTTAAGGGAAGCGGGGAGCTGTTTTTT
>TRBV28|TRBD2|many|TRBJ2-5
CASSTGLAGGRETQYF
TGTGCCAGCAGCACGGGACTAGCGGGGGGTAGGGAGACCCAGTACTTC
>TRBV28|NA|many|TRBJ1-1
CASSLWLNTEAFF
TGTGCCAGCAGTTTATGGCTGAACACTGAAGCTTTCTTT
>TRBV2|NA|many|TRBJ2-2
CASRNSAGELFF
TGTGCCAGCAGGAACTCGGCCGGGGAGCTGTTTTTT
>TRBV2|TRBD1|NA|TRBJ2-5
CASSGTVQETQYF
TGTGCCAGCAGCGGGACAGTCCAAGAGACCCAGTACTTC
>TRBV6-1|NA|many|TRBJ2-5
CASSEGFRETQYF
TGTGCCAGCAGTGAGGGATTTCGAGAGACCCAGTACTTC
>TRBV20-1|TRBD2|many|TRBJ2-5
CSAERGGLETQYF
TGCAGTGCCGAACGGGGGGGCCTTGAGACCCAGTACTTC
>TRBV7-6|NA|many|TRBJ1-1
CASSLAGYGTEAFF
TGTGCCAGCAGCTTAGCGGGCTACGGAACTGAAGCTTTCTTT
>TRBV12-3/TRBV12-4|NA|NA|TRBJ1-1
CASSPAFF
TGTGCCAGCAGTCCAGCTTTCTTT
>TRBV12-3/TRBV12-4|NA|NA|TRBJ2-7
CASSLTVTYEQYF
TGTGCCAGCAGCTTGACTGTTACCTACGAGCAGTACTTC
>TRBV12-3/TRBV12-4|TRBD1|many|TRBJ1-6
CASSGQATFRTLHF
TGTGCCAGCAGTGGACAGGCAACTTTTAGGACCCTCCACTTT
>TRBV20-1|TRBD2|NA|TRBJ2-5
CSAGVGTSGSGWRETQYF
TGCAGTGCTGGGGTCGGGACTAGCGGGAGCGGGTGGCGGGAGACCCAGTACTTC
>TRBV10-3|NA|many|TRBJ1-1
CATGMLGTEAFF
TGTGCCACCGGCATGTTGGGGACTGAAGCTTTCTTT
>TRBV28|NA|many|TRBJ1-3
CASRRGDLHWGNTIYF
TGTGCCAGCAGGAGGGGGGACCTTCATTGGGGAAACACCATATATTTT
>TRBV3-1|TRBD1|many|TRBJ1-6
CASSPGQNSPLHF
TGTGCCAGCAGCCCGGGACAGAATTCACCCCTCCACTTT
>TRBV20-1|NA|many|TRBJ1-6
CSARFQTYNSPLHF
TGCAGTGCTAGGTTTCAGACCTATAATTCACCCCTCCACTTT
>TRBV11-2|NA|NA|TRBJ1-2
CASSLAGHGYTF
TGTGCCAGCAGCTTAGCAGGGCATGGCTACACCTTC
>TRBV12-3/TRBV12-4|NA|NA|TRBJ2-7
CASSSAGFKYEQYF
TGTGCCAGCAGTTCAGCGGGCTTCAAATACGAGCAGTACTTC
>TRBV12-3/TRBV12-4|NA|NA|TRBJ1-1
CASSLMSGTEAFF
TGTGCCAGCAGTTTGATGTCGGGGACTGAAGCTTTCTTT
>TRBV6-5|NA|NA|TRBJ1-2
CASSSGPLYGYTF
TGTGCCAGCAGTTCCGGACCGTTATATGGCTACACCTTC
>TRBV20-1|NA|many|TRBJ1-3
CSARDYSSGNTIYF
TGCAGTGCTAGAGACTACAGCTCTGGAAACACCATATATTTT
>TRBV20-1|NA|many|TRBJ1-1
CSARAGAAEAFF
TGCAGTGCCAGGGCGGGGGCGGCGGAAGCTTTCTTT
>TRBV4-3|NA|many|TRBJ1-2
CASSPGPNDYGYTF
TGCGCCAGCTCACCGGGACCCAACGACTATGGCTACACCTTC
>TRBV15|NA|many|TRBJ1-5
CATSREGPSPANQPQHF
TGTGCCACCAGCAGAGAGGGGCCTTCCCCCGCCAATCAGCCCCAGCATTTT
>TRBV20-1|NA|NA|TRBJ2-7
CSARDQGREQYF
TGCAGTGCTAGAGATCAGGGGCGGGAGCAGTACTTC
>TRBV28|NA|many|TRBJ2-7
CASRWAGYSYEQYF
TGTGCCAGTCGCTGGGCGGGATACTCCTACGAGCAGTACTTC
>TRBV12-3/TRBV12-4|NA|few|TRBJ2-7
CASSLLLASGGEQYF
TGTGCCAGCAGTTTACTCCTAGCAAGTGGAGGCGAGCAGTACTTC
>TRBV6-1|TRBD1|few|TRBJ2-7
CASSPTGAYEQYF
TGTGCCAGCAGTCCGACAGGGGCCTACGAGCAGTACTTC
>TRBV12-3/TRBV12-4|NA|many|TRBJ2-2
CASSTQGRSNTGELFF
TGTGCCAGCAGTACACAAGGTCGGAGCAACACCGGGGAGCTGTTTTTT
>TRBV6-5|TRBD1|many|TRBJ1-1
CASSYVDRGNTEAFF
TGTGCCAGCAGTTACGTCGACAGGGGGAACACTGAAGCTTTCTTT
>TRBV6-5|TRBD1|many|TRBJ2-2
CASSLDRGGLGELFF
TGTGCCAGCAGTTTGGACAGGGGGGGACTGGGGGAGCTGTTTTTT
>TRBV28|NA|many|TRBJ2-7
CASSTTLGRFYEQYF
TGTGCCAGCAGTACAACCTTAGGGCGATTCTACGAGCAGTACTTC
>TRBV4-3|NA|many|TRBJ2-7
CASSQDLGGPDEQYF
TGCGCCAGCAGCCAAGATCTGGGGGGACCCGACGAGCAGTACTTC
>TRBV6-2/TRBV6-3|TRBD2|NA|TRBJ2-7
CASSNIAGTSYEQYF
TGTGCCAGCAGTAACATAGCGGGTACCTCCTACGAGCAGTACTTC
>TRBV20-1|NA|many|TRBJ2-2
CSARGGGSYGELFF
TGCAGTGCTAGAGGAGGGGGTAGTTATGGGGAGCTGTTTTTT
>TRBV10-3|NA|NA|TRBJ1-1
CAISEGTAHTEAFF
TGTGCCATCAGTGAAGGGACGGCACACACTGAAGCTTTCTTT